The 10 T cell receptor beta chains in this list originate from one sample, sequenced in a study of T cells in tuberculosis. Sorting used thawed, overnight-rested PBMC stained with anti-CD3, a viability dye and GMM-loaded CD1B tetramer. CD1B tetramers were loaded with Rhodococcus equi-derived C32 glucose monomycolate. Profiled with immunoSEQ multiplex PCR; TCRdb holds only in-frame clones, not every one. The sample holds roughly 92,000 clones, roughly 90% seen once. Source material: CD1b-GMM tetramer-negative cells sorted from PBMCs. The source of these receptors is an adult woman with latent tuberculosis.

This clone was seen a single time. The genes are TRBV19 and TRBJ2-5; D unclear. The CDR3 has 15 residues. Germline V gene lookup returns CDR1 LNHDA and CDR2 SQIVND (reference sequence). The V end lost 3 bases, the J end lost 2 bases, and 13 bases lay between the germline ends. This CDR3 reads CASSIMPGLQETQYF. The CDR3 DNA is TGTGCCAGTAGTATTATGCCAGGATTACAAGAGACCCAGTACTTC.

This sequence joins TRBV6-5 and TRBJ1-1; D remains unclear. The ends were cut back, 0 bases at V and 3 bases at J, with 11 bases in the middle. The CDR3 is 15 amino acids. CDR1 is MNHEY, CDR2 SVGAGI, per germline. CDR3 sequence reads: CASSYSPGWDTEAFF. The DNA of the CDR3 is TGTGCCAGCAGTTACTCGCCAGGATGGGACACTGAAGCTTTCTTT.

The V and J genes are TRBV5-4 and TRBJ2-1, with 9 nucleotides matching TRBD1. This CDR3 has 16 residues. The J segment lost 8 bases and the V segment lost 3 bases, leaving 12 bases of the junction unmatched. Germline lookup yields CDR1 SGHNT and CDR2 YYREEE (reference sequence). The CDR3 reads CASSSYRGRGGHEQFF. The CDR3 DNA reads TGTGCCAGCAGCTCATACAGGGGGCGCGGGGGTCATGAGCAGTTCTTC.

The V call is TRBV5-1, the J call TRBJ1-1; the D is unclear. This CDR3 comprises 13 residues. Germline loops: CDR1 SGHRS, CDR2 YFSETQ. With 2 bases removed from V and 3 bases from J, the gap between germline ends came to 8 bases. CDR3 region: CASSLGDYTEAFF. CDR3 DNA sequence: TGCGCCAGCAGCTTAGGCGACTACACTGAAGCTTTCTTT.

CDR3 protein: CASSLTGSYGYTF. The CDR3 bases are TGTGCCAGCAGTCTCACAGGATCCTATGGCTACACCTTC. The chain uses TRBV27 and TRBJ1-2, with a tentative D call TRBD1 (5 bases). CDR3 length: 13 residues. Germline values: CDR1 MNHEY, CDR2 SMNVEV (reference sequence). Trimming took 5 bases from V and 4 from J, leaving 11 bases between them.

The chain links TRBV5-1 to TRBJ2-1, with TRBD2 matching over 15 bases. Unmatched junction bases numbered 5, after V lost 4 bases and J lost 12 bases. The CDR3 loop spans 14 amino acids. Germline lookup yields CDR1 SGHRS and CDR2 YFSETQ. The CDR3 DNA reads as TGCGCCAGCAGCATTCCGGGACTAGCGGGGGGGCAGTTCTTC. Residues: CASSIPGLAGGQFF.

CDR3 DNA: TGTGCCAGCAGGGGCTACACTAGCGAGACAGATACGCAGTATTTT. This codes for CASRGYTSETDTQYF. V is TRBV2 and J is TRBJ2-3, with 7 bases matching TRBD2. The CDR3 runs 15 residues. After removal of 6 bases from V and 3 bases from J, the junction contained 9 bases not matched to a gene. Germline lookup yields CDR1 SNHLY and CDR2 FYNNEI.

The rearrangement uses TRBV29-1 and TRBJ2-4; 8 positions match TRBD2. V dropped 4 bases and J dropped 8; count of bases not matched to a gene: 7. Germline CDR1 reads SQVTM; CDR2 reads ANQGSEA. The CDR3 is made up of 13 amino acids. The chain's CDR3 is CSVVAGGGDIQYF. CDR3 sequence (DNA): TGCAGCGTTGTGGCCGGGGGGGGAGACATTCAGTACTTC.

This rearrangement joins TRBV19 to TRBJ2-7; TRBD1 is a possible D gene (6 bases). V was trimmed by 4 bases and J by 1 base, leaving 11 bases between them. This CDR3 is built from 14 residues. CDR1 LNHDA and CDR2 SQIVND come from the germline V gene (reference sequence). DNA of the CDR3: TGTGCCAGTAGTAACAGGGTAGGGTCCTACGAGCAGTACTTC. Translation gives CASSNRVGSYEQYF. Complete variable domain (other parts from reference TRBV19 and TRBJ2-7): DGGITQSPKYLFRKEGQNVTLSCEQNLNHDAMYWYRQDPGQGLRLIYYSQIVNDFQKGDIAEGYSVSREKKESFPLTVTSAQKNPTAFYLCASSNRVGSYEQYFGPGTRLTVT.

This clone is a singleton in its sample. This chain links TRBV5-1 with TRBJ1-1; TRBD1 is a possible D gene (5 bases). The V and J ends lost 4 bases and 11 bases respectively, with 21 bases between them. The CDR3 loop spans 14 amino acids. Germline V gives CDR1 SGHRS, CDR2 YFSETQ. CDR3 nucleotide sequence: TGCGCCAGCAGCGCGTCGCAGGGTACCTACCGCGCTTTCTTT. Translated: CASSASQGTYRAFF.